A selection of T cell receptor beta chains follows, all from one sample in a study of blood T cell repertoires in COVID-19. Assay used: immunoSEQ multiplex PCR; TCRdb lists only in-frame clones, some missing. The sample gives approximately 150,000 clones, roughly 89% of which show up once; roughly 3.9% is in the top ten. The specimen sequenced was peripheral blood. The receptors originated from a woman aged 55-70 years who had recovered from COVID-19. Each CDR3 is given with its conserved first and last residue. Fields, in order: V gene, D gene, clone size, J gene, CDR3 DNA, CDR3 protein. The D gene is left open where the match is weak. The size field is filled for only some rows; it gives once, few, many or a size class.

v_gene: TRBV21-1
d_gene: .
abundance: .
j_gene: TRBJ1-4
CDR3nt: TGTGCCAGCAGCAAAATTTCGGGACAGGGTTCAACTAATGAAAAACTGTTTTTT
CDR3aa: CASSKISGQGSTNEKLFF

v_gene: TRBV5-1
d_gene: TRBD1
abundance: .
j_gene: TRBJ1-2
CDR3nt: TGCGCCAGCAGCTCAGAAGGGACAGGGTTCTATGGCTACACCTTC
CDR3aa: CASSSEGTGFYGYTF

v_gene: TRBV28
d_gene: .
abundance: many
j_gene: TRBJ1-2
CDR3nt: TGTGCCAGCCAAATGGGGGGGCAGGGCGGCTACACCTTC
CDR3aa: CASQMGGQGGYTF

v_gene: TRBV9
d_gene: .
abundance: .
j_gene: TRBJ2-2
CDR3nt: TGTGCCAGCAGCCCCTCCAATCGGGGGAACACCGGGGAGCTGTTTTTT
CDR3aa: CASSPSNRGNTGELFF

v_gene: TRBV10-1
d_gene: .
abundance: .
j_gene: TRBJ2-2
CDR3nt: TGCGCCAGTATCGAGGGCCCGGCCCCTACCGCGAACACCGGGGAGCTGTTTTTT
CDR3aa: CASIEGPAPTANTGELFF

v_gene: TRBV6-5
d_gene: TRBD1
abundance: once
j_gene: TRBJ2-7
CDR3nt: TGTGCCAGCAGAGGGGACAGTCAATACGAGCAGTACTTC
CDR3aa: CASRGDSQYEQYF

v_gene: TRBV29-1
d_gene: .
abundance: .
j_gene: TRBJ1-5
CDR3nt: TGCAGCGTTGTTTCGGTTGGTCAGCCCCAGCATTTT
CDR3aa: CSVVSVGQPQHF

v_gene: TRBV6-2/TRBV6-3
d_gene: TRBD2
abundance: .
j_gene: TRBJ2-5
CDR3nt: TGTGCCAGCAGCCAGCGGGGGGGCCGGGAGACCCAGTACTTC
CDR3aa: CASSQRGGRETQYF

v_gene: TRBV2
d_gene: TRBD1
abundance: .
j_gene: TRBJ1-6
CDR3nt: TGTGCCAGCACCCTGGGGGACAGGGGACCCCTCCACTTT
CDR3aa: CASTLGDRGPLHF

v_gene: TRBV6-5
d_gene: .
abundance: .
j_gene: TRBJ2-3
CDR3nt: TGTGCCAGCTGTTTACTAGCAGACCTGCCAGATACGCAGTATTTT
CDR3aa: CASCLLADLPDTQYF

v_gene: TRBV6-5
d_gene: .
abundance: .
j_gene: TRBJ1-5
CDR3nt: TGTGCCAGCAGCGACAGGCCTGACGGCAATCAGCCCCAGCATTTT
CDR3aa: CASSDRPDGNQPQHF

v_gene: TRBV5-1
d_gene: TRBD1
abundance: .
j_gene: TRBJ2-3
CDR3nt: TGCGCCAGCACCCAGACAGGGGCAGATACGCAGTATTTT
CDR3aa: CASTQTGADTQYF

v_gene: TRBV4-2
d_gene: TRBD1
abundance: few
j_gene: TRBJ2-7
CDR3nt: TGTGCCAGCAGCCGCGTTCAGGGGGTTCGGAGTTACGAGCAGTACTTC
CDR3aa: CASSRVQGVRSYEQYF

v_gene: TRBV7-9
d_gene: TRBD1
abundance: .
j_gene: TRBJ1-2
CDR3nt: TGTGCCAGCAGCTCTTCCGGGACAGGAGGGGGCTACACCTTC
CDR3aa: CASSSSGTGGGYTF

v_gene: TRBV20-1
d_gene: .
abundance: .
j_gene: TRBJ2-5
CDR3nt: TGCAGTGAACAGGGCCAAGAGACCCAGTACTTC
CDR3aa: CSEQGQETQYF

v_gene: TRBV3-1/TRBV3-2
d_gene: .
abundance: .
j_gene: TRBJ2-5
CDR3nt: TGTGCCAGCAGCCAAGTTTTCGGGGTGGGGCAAGAGACCCAGTACTTC
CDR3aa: CASSQVFGVGQETQYF

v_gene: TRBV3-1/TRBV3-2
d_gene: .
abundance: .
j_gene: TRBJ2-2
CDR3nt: TGTGCCAGCAGCCAAGGATTGTCAGGGTCTTTCGCCGGGGAGCTGTTTTTT
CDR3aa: CASSQGLSGSFAGELFF

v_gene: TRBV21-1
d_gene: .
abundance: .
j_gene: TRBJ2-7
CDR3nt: TGTGCCAGCAGCACCGAGGGCCGGACAGGGGGCGTTTACGAGCAGTACTTC
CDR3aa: CASSTEGRTGGVYEQYF

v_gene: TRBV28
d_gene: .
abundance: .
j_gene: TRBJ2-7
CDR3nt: TGTGCCAGCAGTTTAGCAGGGGAGAGCTCCTACGAGCAGTACTTC
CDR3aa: CASSLAGESSYEQYF

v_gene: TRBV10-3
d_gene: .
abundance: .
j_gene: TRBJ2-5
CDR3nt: TGTGCCATCAGTTCAGGTGGTGGGCAAGAGACCCAGTACTTC
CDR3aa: CAISSGGGQETQYF

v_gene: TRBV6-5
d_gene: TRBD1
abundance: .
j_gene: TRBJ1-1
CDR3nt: TGTGCCACTAACAGGGGGGGGATTAACACTGAAGCTTTCTTT
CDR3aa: CATNRGGINTEAFF

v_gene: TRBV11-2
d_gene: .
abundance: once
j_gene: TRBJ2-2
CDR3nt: TGTGCCAGCAGCCCCCGGACAGCAACGAACACCGGGGAGCTGTTTTTT
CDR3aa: CASSPRTATNTGELFF

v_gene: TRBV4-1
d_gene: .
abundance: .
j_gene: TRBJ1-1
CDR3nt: TGCGCCAGCAGACTAGGATTTACCCTGAACACTGAAGCTTTCTTT
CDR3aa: CASRLGFTLNTEAFF

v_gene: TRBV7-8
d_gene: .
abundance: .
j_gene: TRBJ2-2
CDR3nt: TGTGCCAGCAGCTTTTACCCGAGTTCAGGGAAGAACACCGGGGAGCTGTTTTTT
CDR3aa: CASSFYPSSGKNTGELFF

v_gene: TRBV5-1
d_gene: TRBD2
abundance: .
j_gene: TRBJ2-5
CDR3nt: TGCGCCAGCAGCTTGGGGACTAGCGGGAAAGAGACCCAGTACTTC
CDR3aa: CASSLGTSGKETQYF

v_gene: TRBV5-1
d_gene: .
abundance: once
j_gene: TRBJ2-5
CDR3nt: TGCGCCAGCAGCTTGGGGGCAATGGAGACCCAGTACTTC
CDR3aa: CASSLGAMETQYF